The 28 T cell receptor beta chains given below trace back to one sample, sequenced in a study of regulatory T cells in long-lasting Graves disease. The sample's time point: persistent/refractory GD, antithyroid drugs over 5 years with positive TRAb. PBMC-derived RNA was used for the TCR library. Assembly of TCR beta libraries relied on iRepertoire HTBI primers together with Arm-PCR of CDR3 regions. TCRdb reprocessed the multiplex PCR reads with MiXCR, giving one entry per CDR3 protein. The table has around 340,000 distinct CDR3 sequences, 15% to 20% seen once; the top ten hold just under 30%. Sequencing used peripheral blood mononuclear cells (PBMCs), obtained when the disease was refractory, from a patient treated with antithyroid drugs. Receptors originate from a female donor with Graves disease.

This chain's CDR3 is CAWSVLDRGNEKLFF. The CDR3, as DNA: TGTGCCTGGAGTGTACTTGACAGGGGGAATGAAAAACTGTTTTTT. The chain links TRBV30 to TRBJ1-4, with 9 bases fitting TRBD1. Germline-derived CDR1 and CDR2 are GTSNPN and SVGIG (reference sequence). The ends lost 0 bases at V and 5 bases at J; junction bases unmatched: 4. This CDR3 has 15 residues.

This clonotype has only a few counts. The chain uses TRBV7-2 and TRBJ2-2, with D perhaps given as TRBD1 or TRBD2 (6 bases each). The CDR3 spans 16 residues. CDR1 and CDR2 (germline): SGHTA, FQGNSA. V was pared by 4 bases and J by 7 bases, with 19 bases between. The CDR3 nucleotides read TGTGCCAGCAGCTCCCAGGGCCGGGGGCTGGGCGGGGAGCTGTTTTTT. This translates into CASSSQGRGLGGELFF. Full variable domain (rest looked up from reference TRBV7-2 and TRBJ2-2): GAGVSQSPSNKVTEKGKDVELRCDPISGHTALYWYRQSLGQGLEFLIYFQGNSAPDKSGLPSDRFSAERTGGSVSTLTIQRTQQEDSAVYLCASSSQGRGLGGELFFGEGSRLTVL.

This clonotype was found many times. CDR3 DNA: TGTGCCAGCCAGGACAGGGGTAACTATGGCTACACCTTC. Translation: CASQDRGNYGYTF. This rearrangement joins TRBV3-1 to TRBJ1-2; 9 bases align to TRBD1. Germline CDR1 is LGHDT and CDR2 is YNNKEL (reference sequence). This CDR3 has 13 amino acids. J lost 1 base, V lost 8 bases, and 2 bases had no gene match.

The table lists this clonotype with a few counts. Here the CDR3 DNA reads TGCGCCAGCAGCCAAGTGTGGACGGGGAATCAGCCCCAGCATTTT. Amino acid sequence: CASSQVWTGNQPQHF. The chain uses TRBV4-1 and TRBJ1-5; no definite D call. V was trimmed by 1 base and J by 4 bases, leaving 11 bases between them. CDR1 and CDR2 (germline): MGHRA, YSYEKL. The CDR3 consists of 15 residues.

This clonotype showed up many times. CDR3 residues: CASSYTTGSLAYEQYF. DNA for the CDR3: TGTGCCAGCAGTTACACAACAGGATCATTAGCCTACGAGCAGTACTTC. The chain employs TRBV6-5 and TRBJ2-7; tentative D call: TRBD1 (5 bases). V shed 2 bases and J shed 2 bases, with 16 bases lying between them. Germline V CDR1 and CDR2: MNHEY, SVGAGI. The CDR3 runs to 16 residues.

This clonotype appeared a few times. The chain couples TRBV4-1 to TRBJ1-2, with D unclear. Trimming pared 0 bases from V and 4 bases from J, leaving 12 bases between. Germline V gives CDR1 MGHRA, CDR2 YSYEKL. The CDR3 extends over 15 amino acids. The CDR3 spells CASSQDGDIFYGYTF. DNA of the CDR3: TGCGCCAGCAGCCAAGATGGAGATATTTTCTATGGCTACACCTTC.

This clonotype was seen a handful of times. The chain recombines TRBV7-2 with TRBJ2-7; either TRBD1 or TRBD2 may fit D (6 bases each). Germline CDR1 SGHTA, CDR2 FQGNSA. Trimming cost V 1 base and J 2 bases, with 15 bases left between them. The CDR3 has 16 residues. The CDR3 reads CASSLVLLGGTYEQYF. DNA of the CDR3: TGTGCCAGCAGCTTAGTCCTCCTAGGGGGGACCTACGAGCAGTACTTC.

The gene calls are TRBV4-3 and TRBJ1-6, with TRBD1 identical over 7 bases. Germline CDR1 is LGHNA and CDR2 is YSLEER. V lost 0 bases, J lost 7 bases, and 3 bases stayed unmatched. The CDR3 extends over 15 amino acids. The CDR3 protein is CASSQDPGGNSPLHF. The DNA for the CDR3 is TGCGCCAGCAGCCAAGATCCAGGGGGGAATTCACCCCTCCACTTT.

CDR3 sequence: CASSLPGTSGNTDTQYF. CDR3 sequence (DNA): TGTGCCAGCAGTTTGCCCGGGACTAGCGGAAATACAGATACGCAGTATTTT. This chain connects TRBV28 to TRBJ2-3; 11 bases align to TRBD2. The ends lost 3 bases at V and 3 bases at J; junction bases unmatched: 8. The CDR3 has 17 amino acids. Germline V gives CDR1 MDHEN, CDR2 SYDVKM.

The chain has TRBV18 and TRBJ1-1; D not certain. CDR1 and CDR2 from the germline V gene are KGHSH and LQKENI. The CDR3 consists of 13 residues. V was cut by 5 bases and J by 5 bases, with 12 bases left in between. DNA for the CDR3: TGTGCCAGCTCATCGACAACGGGTACTGAAGCTTTCTTT. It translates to CASSSTTGTEAFF.

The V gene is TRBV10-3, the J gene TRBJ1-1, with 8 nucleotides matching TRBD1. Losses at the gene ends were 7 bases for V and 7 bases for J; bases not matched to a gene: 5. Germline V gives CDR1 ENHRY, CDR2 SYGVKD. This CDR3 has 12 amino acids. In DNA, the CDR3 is TGTGCCATCATTGGACAGGGAATTGAAGCTTTCTTT. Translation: CAIIGQGIEAFF.

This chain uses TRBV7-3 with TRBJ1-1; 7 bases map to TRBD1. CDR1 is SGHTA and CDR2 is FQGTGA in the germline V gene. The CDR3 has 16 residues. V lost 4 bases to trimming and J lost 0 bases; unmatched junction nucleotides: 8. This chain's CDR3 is CASSSRRDSMNTEAFF. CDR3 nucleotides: TGTGCCAGCAGCTCCCGCCGGGACAGTATGAACACTGAAGCTTTCTTT.

The chain's CDR3 is CSARDRVDSNQPQHF. DNA of the CDR3: TGCAGTGCTAGAGACAGGGTTGATAGCAATCAGCCCCAGCATTTT. The rearrangement joins TRBV20-1 to TRBJ1-5, with a possible D match to TRBD1 (5 bases). In germline, CDR1 is DFQATT, CDR2 SNEGSKA (reference sequence). The CDR3 sequence is 15 residues long. The V end lost 0 bases, the J end lost 0 bases, and 9 bases lay between the germline ends.

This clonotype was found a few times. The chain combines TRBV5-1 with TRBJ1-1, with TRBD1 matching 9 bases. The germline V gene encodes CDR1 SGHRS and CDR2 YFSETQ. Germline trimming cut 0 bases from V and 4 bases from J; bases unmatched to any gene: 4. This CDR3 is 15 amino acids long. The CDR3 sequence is CASSLGQGVVTEAFF. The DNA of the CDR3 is TGCGCCAGCAGCTTGGGACAGGGGGTGGTCACTGAAGCTTTCTTT.

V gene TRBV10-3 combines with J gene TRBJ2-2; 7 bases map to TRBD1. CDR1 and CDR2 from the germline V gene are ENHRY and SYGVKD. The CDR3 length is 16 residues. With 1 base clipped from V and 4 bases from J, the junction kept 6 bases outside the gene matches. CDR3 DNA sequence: TGTGCCATCAGTGAGTTGACAGGGCCACCCACCGGGGAGCTGTTTTTT. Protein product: CAISELTGPPTGELFF.

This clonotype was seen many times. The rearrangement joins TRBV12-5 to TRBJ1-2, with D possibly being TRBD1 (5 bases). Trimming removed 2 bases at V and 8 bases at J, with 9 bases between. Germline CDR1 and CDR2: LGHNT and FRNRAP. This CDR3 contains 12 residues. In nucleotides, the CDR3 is TGTGCTAGTGGTTTGACAGGTGTCGGCTACACCTTC. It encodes CASGLTGVGYTF.

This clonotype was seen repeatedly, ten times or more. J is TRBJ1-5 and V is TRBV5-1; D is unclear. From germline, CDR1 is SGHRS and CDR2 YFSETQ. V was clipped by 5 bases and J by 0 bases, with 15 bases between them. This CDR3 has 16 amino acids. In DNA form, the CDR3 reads TGCGCCAGCAGTCGGGCAGGACCCTTTAGCAATCAGCCCCAGCATTTT. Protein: CASSRAGPFSNQPQHF.

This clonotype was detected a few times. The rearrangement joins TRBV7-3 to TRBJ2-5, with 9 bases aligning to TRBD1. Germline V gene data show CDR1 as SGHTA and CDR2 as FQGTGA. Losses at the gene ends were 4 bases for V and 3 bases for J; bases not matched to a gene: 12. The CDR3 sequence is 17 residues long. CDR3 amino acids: CASSSSQADRGEETQYF. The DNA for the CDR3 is TGTGCCAGCAGCTCATCACAAGCGGACAGGGGCGAAGAGACCCAGTACTTC.

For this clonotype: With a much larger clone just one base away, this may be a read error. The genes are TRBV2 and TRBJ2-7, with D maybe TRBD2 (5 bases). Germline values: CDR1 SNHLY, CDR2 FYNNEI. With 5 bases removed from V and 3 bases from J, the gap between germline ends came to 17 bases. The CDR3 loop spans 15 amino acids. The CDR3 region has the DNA TGTGCCAGCAGTCGCGGACGGGCGGGCTTCTACGAGCAGTACTTC. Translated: CASSRGRAGFYEQYF.

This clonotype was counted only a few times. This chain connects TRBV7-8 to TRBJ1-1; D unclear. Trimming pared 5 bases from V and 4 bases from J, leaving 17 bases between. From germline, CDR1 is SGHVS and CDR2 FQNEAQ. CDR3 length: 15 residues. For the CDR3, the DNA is TGTGCCAGCAGCGCGATATCTTCAGGTTTCACTGAAGCTTTCTTT. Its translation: CASSAISSGFTEAFF.

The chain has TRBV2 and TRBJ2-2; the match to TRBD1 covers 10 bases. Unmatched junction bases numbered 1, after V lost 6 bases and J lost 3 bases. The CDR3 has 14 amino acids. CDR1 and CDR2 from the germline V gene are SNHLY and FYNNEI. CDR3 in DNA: TGTGCCAGCAGGGGACAGGGGCACACCGGGGAGCTGTTTTTT. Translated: CASRGQGHTGELFF.

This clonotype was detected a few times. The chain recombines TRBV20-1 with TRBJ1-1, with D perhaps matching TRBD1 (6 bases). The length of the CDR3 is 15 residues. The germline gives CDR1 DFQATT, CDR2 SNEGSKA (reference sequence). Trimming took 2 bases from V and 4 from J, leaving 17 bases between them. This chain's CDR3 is CSARMAGGRSTEAFF. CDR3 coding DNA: TGCAGTGCTAGAATGGCGGGGGGCCGGAGCACTGAAGCTTTCTTT.

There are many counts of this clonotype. CDR3 sequence (DNA): TGTGCCAGCAGTTACAGCGGGACGGACTACGAGCAGTACTTC. Translating it yields CASSYSGTDYEQYF. The V gene is TRBV6-2 or TRBV6-3, the J gene TRBJ2-7, with 7 positions matching TRBD2. After removal of 2 bases from V and 3 bases from J, the junction contained 4 bases not matched to a gene. The CDR3 runs 14 residues. From germline, CDR1 is MNHEY and CDR2 SVGEGT.

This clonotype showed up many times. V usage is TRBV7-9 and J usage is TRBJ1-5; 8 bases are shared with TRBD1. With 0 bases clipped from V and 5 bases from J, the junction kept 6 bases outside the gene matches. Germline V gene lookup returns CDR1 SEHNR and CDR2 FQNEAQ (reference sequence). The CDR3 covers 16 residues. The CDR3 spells CASSLAGTGGYQPQHF. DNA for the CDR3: TGTGCCAGCAGCTTAGCTGGGACAGGAGGGTATCAGCCCCAGCATTTT.

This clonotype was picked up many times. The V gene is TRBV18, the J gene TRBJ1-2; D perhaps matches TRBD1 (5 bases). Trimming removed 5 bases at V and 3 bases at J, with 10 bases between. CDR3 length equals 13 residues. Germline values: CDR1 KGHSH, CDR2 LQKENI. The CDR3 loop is CASSEGADYGYTF. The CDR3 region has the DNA TGTGCCAGCTCAGAAGGGGCTGACTATGGCTACACCTTC.

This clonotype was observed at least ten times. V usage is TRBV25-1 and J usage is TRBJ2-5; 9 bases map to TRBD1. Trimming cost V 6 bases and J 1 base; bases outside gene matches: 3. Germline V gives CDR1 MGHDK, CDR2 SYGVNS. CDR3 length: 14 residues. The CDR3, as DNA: TGTGCCAGCAGGGGGACAGGGTTCCAAGAGACCCAGTACTTC. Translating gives CASRGTGFQETQYF.

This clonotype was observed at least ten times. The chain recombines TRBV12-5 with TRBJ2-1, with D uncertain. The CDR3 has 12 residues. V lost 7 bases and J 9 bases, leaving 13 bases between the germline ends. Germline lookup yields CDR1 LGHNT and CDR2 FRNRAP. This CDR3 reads CASAPPGFEQFF. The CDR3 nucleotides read TGTGCTAGTGCCCCCCCGGGCTTTGAGCAGTTCTTC.

CDR3 region: CASSPRGGSTYYNEQFF. The CDR3 DNA reads as TGTGCCAGCAGTCCGAGGGGCGGAAGTACGTACTACAATGAGCAGTTCTTC. J is TRBJ2-1 and V is TRBV28; either TRBD1 or TRBD2 may supply D (5 bases each). The V end was cut by 5 bases, the J end by 3 bases, with 20 bases between. The CDR3 contains 17 residues. Germline CDR1 reads MDHEN; CDR2 reads SYDVKM. The full variable domain, in which reference TRBV28 and TRBJ2-1 provide the parts outside the CDR3, is DVKVTQSSRYLVKRTGEKVFLECVQDMDHENMFWYRQDPGLGLRLIYFSYDVKMKEKGDIPEGYSVSREKKERFSLILESASTNQTSMYLCASSPRGGSTYYNEQFFGPGTRLTVL.